Below are 8 T cell receptor beta chains sequenced from a single sample in a study of T cells in Graves' hyperthyroidism and ophthalmopathy. TCR beta CDR3 sequences were amplified from RNA transcripts. First-round RT-PCR targeting the TCR CDR3 was performed with the HTBI primer set. TCRdb independently ran MiXCR on the multiplex PCR reads; one entry per CDR3 protein. The top ten clones hold 34% of a sample with hundreds of thousands of distinct CDR3 sequences, around 20% of them seen once. The material sequenced was blood. The origin of the receptors is a man aged 25 to 45 with Graves' ophthalmopathy.

This clonotype has just a few counts. This chain uses TRBV24-1 with TRBJ1-2; 12 nucleotides align to TRBD1. This CDR3 comprises 13 residues. CDR1 KGHDR and CDR2 SFDVKD come from the germline V gene. V lost 10 bases to trimming and J lost 7 bases; unmatched junction nucleotides: 6. Here the CDR3 reads CATQGQGAVGYTF. CDR3 nucleotide sequence: TGTGCCACGCAGGGACAGGGGGCAGTTGGCTACACCTTC.

This clonotype was detected many times. V gene TRBV5-1 combines with J gene TRBJ2-1; 7 bases are a match to TRBD2. V was pared by 0 bases and J by 6 bases, with 6 bases of the junction left unmatched. Germline-derived CDR1 and CDR2 are SGHRS and YFSETQ. This CDR3 region has 15 residues. The CDR3 sequence is CASSLGGGSGNEQFF. The DNA for the CDR3 is TGCGCCAGCAGCTTGGGCGGCGGGAGCGGCAATGAGCAGTTCTTC.

The chain is built from TRBV19 and TRBJ1-4; a weak D match, TRBD1 (6 bases). Trimming pared 9 bases from V and 7 bases from J, leaving 21 bases between. This CDR3 is built from 15 residues. Germline V gene sequence: CDR1 LNHDA, CDR2 SQIVND (reference sequence). CDR3: CASHHEGRGTEKLFF. In DNA form, the CDR3 reads TGTGCCAGCCACCACGAGGGCAGGGGCACTGAAAAACTGTTTTTT.

As to this clonotype: The junction differs from germline at one of its ends, possibly a read error. The chain is built from TRBV24-1 and TRBJ2-2; D is possibly TRBD2 (7 bases). CDR3 length equals 16 residues. Germline CDR1 is KGHDR and CDR2 is SFDVKD. The DNA of the CDR3 is TGTGCCAGCAGTTTAGTCGGGGGGCGATACACCGGGGAGCTGTTTTTT. Its protein is CASSLVGGRYTGELFF.

The genes are TRBV29-1 and TRBJ2-3; no reliable D call. There are 12 residues in the CDR3. V shed 5 bases and J shed 2 bases, with 8 bases lying between them. Germline V gives CDR1 SQVTM, CDR2 ANQGSEA. CDR3 nucleotide sequence: TGCAGCGTTCAGGTCGACACAGATACGCAGTATTTT. Protein product: CSVQVDTDTQYF.

The V call is TRBV5-6, the J call TRBJ2-1; perhaps TRBD1 as D (8 bases). Looked up from germline, CDR1 is SGHDT and CDR2 is YYEEEE. The CDR3 has 16 amino acids. V dropped 1 base and J dropped 8 bases, with 19 bases sitting between them. CDR3: CASSLTGGDYRDEQFF. The CDR3 DNA reads TGTGCCAGCAGCTTGACAGGGGGGGACTACAGGGATGAGCAGTTCTTC. The entire variable domain, with the rest obtained from reference TRBV5-6 and TRBJ2-1, is as follows: DAGVTQSPTHLIKTRGQQVTLRCSPKSGHDTVSWYQQALGQGPQFIFQYYEEEERQRGNFPDRFSGHQFPNYSSELNVNALLLGDSALYLCASSLTGGDYRDEQFFGPGTRLTVL.

Many counts were recorded for this clonotype. The rearrangement links TRBV5-1 to TRBJ2-1; D unresolved. The CDR3 has 13 residues. The V and J ends lost 5 bases and 6 bases respectively, with 12 bases between them. The germline V gene has CDR1 SGHRS and CDR2 YFSETQ. CDR3 bases: TGCGCCAGCAGTCCCCTCCCTGGCAATGAGCAGTTCTTC. Amino acid sequence: CASSPLPGNEQFF. The full variable domain, with the rest looked up from reference TRBV5-1 and TRBJ2-1, is KAGVTQTPRYLIKTRGQQVTLSCSPISGHRSVSWYQQTPGQGLQFLFEYFSETQRNKGNFPGRFSGRQFSNSRSEMNVSTLELGDSALYLCASSPLPGNEQFFGPGTRLTVL.

At least ten counts were recorded for this clonotype. The chain employs TRBV5-1 and TRBJ1-1; 8 bases map to TRBD1. Germline trimming cut 0 bases from V and 1 base from J; bases unmatched to any gene: 2. The germline V gene has CDR1 SGHRS and CDR2 YFSETQ. This CDR3 comprises 15 residues. CDR3 bases: TGCGCCAGCAGCTTGGGGGACAGGCGGAACACTGAAGCTTTCTTT. Its protein product is CASSLGDRRNTEAFF.